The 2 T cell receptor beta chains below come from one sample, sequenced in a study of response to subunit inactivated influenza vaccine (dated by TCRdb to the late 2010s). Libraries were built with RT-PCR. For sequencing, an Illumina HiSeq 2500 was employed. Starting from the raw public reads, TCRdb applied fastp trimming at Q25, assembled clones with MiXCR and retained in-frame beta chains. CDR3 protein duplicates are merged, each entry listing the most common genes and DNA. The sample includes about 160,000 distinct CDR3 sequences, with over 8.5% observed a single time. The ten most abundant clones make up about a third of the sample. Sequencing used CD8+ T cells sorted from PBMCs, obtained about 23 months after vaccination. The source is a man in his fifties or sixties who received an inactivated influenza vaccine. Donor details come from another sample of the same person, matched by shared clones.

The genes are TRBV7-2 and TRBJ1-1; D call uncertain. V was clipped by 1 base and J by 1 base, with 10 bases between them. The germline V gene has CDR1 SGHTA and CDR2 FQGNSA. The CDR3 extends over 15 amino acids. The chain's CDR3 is CASSLVGASNTEAFF. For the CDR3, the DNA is TGTGCCAGCAGCTTAGTCGGAGCTTCGAACACTGAAGCTTTCTTT.

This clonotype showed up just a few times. CDR3 DNA sequence: TGTGCCAGCAGCTTATCCCAGGGAATGTACGAGCAGTACTTC. As protein: CASSLSQGMYEQYF. The chain links TRBV7-8 to TRBJ2-7, with D perhaps TRBD1 (5 bases). Germline loops: CDR1 SGHVS, CDR2 FQNEAQ. With 2 bases removed from V and 4 bases from J, the gap between germline ends came to 12 bases. The CDR3 has 14 residues.